What follows are 23 T cell receptor beta chains derived from one specimen sequenced in a study of CD8 T cells in ankylosing spondylitis. General study points: Seemingly characteristic of ankylosing spondylitis blood was a TCR beta motif consisting of eight highly homologous variants.

Using its own MiXCR run on the 5' RACE reads, TCRdb lists one record per CDR3 protein. The sample lists some 800,000 distinct CDR3 sequences, 10% to 15% occurring once. These receptors have no known antigen. Sequencing was carried out using blood, either unsorted or a sorted T cell fraction (not recorded which). These receptors were collected from a male donor with ankylosing spondylitis.

This chain joins TRBV4-1 and TRBJ1-4, with D possibly TRBD1 on 5 matching bases. Germline CDR1 is MGHRA and CDR2 is YSYEKL. The V end lost 3 bases, the J end lost 4 bases, and 12 bases lay between the germline ends. The CDR3 totals 15 residues. CDR3 sequence: CASSHVRVGNEKLFF. CDR3 DNA: TGCGCCAGCAGCCATGTCAGGGTGGGTAATGAAAAACTGTTTTTT.

Note on this clonotype: A junction boundary mismatches the germline segment, possibly from a read error. The rearrangement links TRBV20-1 to TRBJ2-1; the D gene is possibly TRBD1 (5 bases). There are 15 residues in the CDR3. Germline assignment: CDR1 DFQATT and CDR2 SNEGSKA (reference sequence). The CDR3 reads CGAPPGSSSYNEQFF. The CDR3, as DNA: TGCGGTGCTCCACCAGGGTCGAGCTCCTACAATGAGCAGTTCTTC.

The chain has TRBV15 and TRBJ1-6; D ambiguous. V lost 0 bases, J lost 8 bases, and 11 bases lay in between. CDR3 length: 15 amino acids. CDR1 and CDR2 from the germline V gene are LNHNV and YYDKDF (reference sequence). The CDR3 coding sequence is TGTGCCACCAGCAGAGATGTGGGGAGGGATTCACCCCTCCACTTT. Encoded protein: CATSRDVGRDSPLHF. Looking up the rest from reference TRBV15 and TRBJ1-6 gives the full variable domain: DAMVIQNPRYQVTQFGKPVTLSCSQTLNHNVMYWYQQKSSQAPKLLFHYYDKDFNNEADTPDNFQSRRPNTSFCFLDIRSPGLGDTAMYLCATSRDVGRDSPLHFGNGTRLTVT.

This chain uses TRBV3-1 with TRBJ1-2; D is unresolved. The V end lost 2 bases, the J end lost 4 bases, and 11 bases lay between the germline ends. Per germline, CDR1 LGHDT and CDR2 YNNKEL (reference sequence). The CDR3 covers 14 residues. The CDR3 DNA reads TGTGCCAGCAGCCAACAACCAGGAGCCTATGGCTACACCTTC. Its protein product is CASSQQPGAYGYTF.

DNA for the CDR3: TGTGCCAGCAGCTTTGACAGCAGCATAGTCTACGAGCAGTACTTC. The encoded protein is CASSFDSSIVYEQYF. The genes are TRBV7-2 and TRBJ2-7; tentative D call: TRBD1 (5 bases). Germline lookup yields CDR1 SGHTA and CDR2 FQGNSA. The CDR3 is 15 amino acids. Trimming pared 3 bases from V and 3 bases from J, leaving 15 bases between.

In its sample, this clonotype was seen many times. V usage is TRBV20-1 and J usage is TRBJ1-1, with D perhaps matching TRBD1 (6 bases). Germline V lookup: CDR1 DFQATT, CDR2 SNEGSKA (reference sequence). This CDR3 comprises 13 residues. Trimming took 1 base from V and 1 from J, leaving 7 bases between them. The CDR3 sequence: CSARATGNTEAFF. DNA for the CDR3: TGCAGTGCTAGAGCGACAGGGAACACTGAAGCTTTCTTT.

The J gene is TRBJ1-2, the V gene TRBV6-1; TRBD1 matches at 8 bases. The CDR3 has 14 residues. J gave up 2 bases and V 8 bases, and 7 bases lay outside the gene matches. Germline lookup yields CDR1 MNHNS and CDR2 SASEGT. The CDR3 sequence is CASGRTGLNYGYTF. The CDR3 DNA is TGTGCCAGCGGTAGGACAGGGTTGAACTATGGCTACACCTTC.

This clonotype has ten or more counts. This chain connects TRBV29-1 to TRBJ1-2; perhaps TRBD1 as D (5 bases). The ends were cut back, 8 bases at V and 7 bases at J, with 17 bases in the middle. CDR3 length equals 12 residues. Germline loops: CDR1 SQVTM, CDR2 ANQGSEA. The CDR3 sequence: CSHLRGLSGYTF. CDR3 sequence (DNA): TGCAGCCATCTCCGGGGCCTGAGTGGCTACACCTTC. Filled out from reference TRBV29-1 and TRBJ1-2, the complete variable domain reads SAVISQKPSRDICQRGTSLTIQCQVDSQVTMMFWYRQQPGQSLTLIATANQGSEATYESGFVIDKFPISRPNLTFSTLTVSNMSPEDSSIYLCSHLRGLSGYTFGSGTRLTVV.

The sample holds a few counts of this clonotype. The V and J genes are TRBV5-1 and TRBJ2-1, with 11 nucleotides matching TRBD2. CDR1 is SGHRS and CDR2 is YFSETQ in the germline V gene. This CDR3 has 16 amino acids. The V gene end was trimmed by 4 bases and the J gene end by 7 bases; junction bases not matched to a gene: 10. The CDR3 spells CASSRRLAGQENEQFF. In DNA, the CDR3 is TGCGCCAGCAGCCGAAGACTAGCGGGACAGGAAAATGAGCAGTTCTTC.

This clonotype has at least ten counts. CDR3 sequence: CSAGPPGTDTQYF. CDR3 bases: TGCAGTGCTGGCCCCCCCGGCACAGATACGCAGTATTTT. The rearrangement uses TRBV20-1 and TRBJ2-3; D call uncertain. V lost 5 bases and J lost 1, with 10 bases in between. The V gene's germline CDR1 is DFQATT and CDR2 SNEGSKA (reference sequence). This CDR3 contains 13 residues.

This clonotype was detected a few times. DNA of the CDR3: TGCAGCGTTAACAGGCAGGAGACCCAGTACTTC. Translating gives CSVNRQETQYF. The chain recombines TRBV29-1 with TRBJ2-5, with D maybe TRBD1 (5 bases). This CDR3 has 11 residues. Trimming left V 5 bases short and J 5 bases short, with 9 bases between. The V gene's germline CDR1 is SQVTM and CDR2 ANQGSEA. Variable domain in full (rest from reference TRBV29-1 and TRBJ2-5): SAVISQKPSRDICQRGTSLTIQCQVDSQVTMMFWYRQQPGQSLTLIATANQGSEATYESGFVIDKFPISRPNLTFSTLTVSNMSPEDSSIYLCSVNRQETQYFGPGTRLLVL.

The sample holds a few counts of this clonotype. The chain recombines TRBV4-2 with TRBJ2-7; D remains ambiguous. V was clipped by 3 bases and J by 3 bases, with 18 bases between them. The CDR3 consists of 16 residues. The V gene's germline CDR1 is LGHNA and CDR2 YNFKEQ. DNA for the CDR3: TGTGCCAGCAGCCAGGAACATACTTCCCGCGACTACGAGCAGTACTTC. The encoded protein is CASSQEHTSRDYEQYF.

This clonotype has a handful of counts. The chain joins TRBV6-1 to TRBJ1-6, with D uncertain. V was shortened by 6 bases and J by 8 bases, with 14 bases between the two germline ends. This CDR3 comprises 14 residues. Germline-derived CDR1 and CDR2 are MNHNS and SASEGT. The CDR3 reads CASSRQPVDSPLHF. CDR3 DNA: TGTGCCAGCAGCCGCCAACCCGTGGATTCACCCCTCCACTTT.

This clonotype was counted a few times. The V call is TRBV5-6, the J call TRBJ2-1, with D possibly being TRBD2 (6 bases). This CDR3 is built from 15 residues. The germline gives CDR1 SGHDT, CDR2 YYEEEE. V was trimmed by 0 bases and J by 8 bases, leaving 15 bases between them. Here the CDR3 DNA reads TGTGCCAGCAGCTTGGGGTGGAGGGTTAAAGATGAGCAGTTCTTC. This codes for CASSLGWRVKDEQFF.

This clonotype was counted a few times. The CDR3 DNA reads as TGTGCCAGCAGCGTAGGTGGTAGCGGGACCCTCTCCTACAATGAGCAGTTCTTC. Amino acid sequence: CASSVGGSGTLSYNEQFF. The chain combines TRBV9 with TRBJ2-1; 8 bases align to TRBD2. CDR1 SGDLS and CDR2 YYNGEE come from the germline V gene. This CDR3 comprises 18 residues. The ends lost 0 bases at V and 0 bases at J; junction bases unmatched: 8.

This chain uses TRBV12-3 or TRBV12-4 with TRBJ1-1, with 8 nucleotides matching TRBD1. Trimming at V came to 1 base and at J to 5 bases, leaving 6 bases not matched to a gene. CDR3 length: 15 residues. The CDR3 DNA sequence: TGTGCCAGCAGTTTAGGGGGACAGGAAGGTACTGAAGCTTTCTTT. Protein: CASSLGGQEGTEAFF.

This clonotype was counted a few times. The chain recombines TRBV24-1 with TRBJ2-5, with 8 positions matching TRBD2. Germline CDR1 KGHDR, CDR2 SFDVKD. This CDR3 has 16 residues. V lost 1 base to trimming and J lost 1 base; unmatched junction nucleotides: 4. The CDR3 here is CATSDFKTSVQETQYF. The CDR3, as DNA: TGTGCCACCAGTGATTTTAAGACTAGCGTCCAAGAGACCCAGTACTTC.

This clonotype was recorded many times. J is TRBJ1-2 and V is TRBV6-1, with TRBD1 identical over 7 bases. The V segment lost 8 bases and the J segment 5 bases; nucleotides outside the gene matches: 17. Germline V lookup: CDR1 MNHNS, CDR2 SASEGT. This CDR3 has 16 amino acids. This CDR3 reads CASQTRGGGKGYGYTF. DNA for the CDR3: TGTGCCAGCCAAACGCGGGGAGGGGGCAAAGGGTATGGCTACACCTTC.

This clonotype was observed a few times. The chain combines TRBV20-1 with TRBJ2-7; D gene unclear. The CDR3 extends over 11 amino acids. V lost 0 bases to trimming and J lost 6 bases, with 6 bases between them. The germline gives CDR1 DFQATT, CDR2 SNEGSKA (reference sequence). This chain's CDR3 is CSARDPPEQYF. The CDR3 DNA sequence: TGCAGTGCTAGAGATCCCCCCGAGCAGTACTTC.

This chain connects TRBV20-1 to TRBJ2-5; D may match TRBD1 or TRBD2 (5 bases each). Looked up from germline, CDR1 is DFQATT and CDR2 is SNEGSKA (reference sequence). Between the trimmed V and J ends, which lost 6 bases and 1 base, there was a span of 12 bases. This CDR3 is built from 13 residues. This CDR3 is CSAQYGTQETQYF. CDR3 DNA: TGCAGTGCGCAATACGGGACCCAAGAGACCCAGTACTTC.

About this clonotype: A much larger clone sits a single nucleotide away, making a read error possible. The chain is built from TRBV20-1 and TRBJ1-1; D gene unclear. Germline values: CDR1 DFQATT, CDR2 SNEGSKA (reference sequence). Trimming left V 0 bases short and J 0 bases short, with 5 bases between. This CDR3 contains 13 residues. The CDR3 coding sequence is TGCAGTGCTAGAGATAGCATGAACACTGAAGCTTTCTTT. Protein: CSARDSMNTEAFF.

The genes are TRBV6-1 and TRBJ1-1; no reliable D call. The CDR3 has 15 amino acids. Between the trimmed V and J ends, which lost 6 bases and 0 bases, there was a span of 14 bases. Germline CDR1 is MNHNS and CDR2 is SASEGT. CDR3 protein: CASRRELGMNTEAFF. CDR3 bases: TGTGCCAGCAGGCGCGAATTGGGCATGAACACTGAAGCTTTCTTT.

In this sample, this clonotype turned up a few times. The chain links TRBV20-1 to TRBJ2-7, with D possibly being TRBD1 (5 bases). This CDR3 is built from 11 residues. Germline V gene lookup returns CDR1 DFQATT and CDR2 SNEGSKA (reference sequence). Trimming left V 5 bases short and J 10 bases short, with 15 bases between. The CDR3 nucleotides are TGCAGTGCTTCTGACAGCGTAGGACAGTACTTC. Translated, it gives CSASDSVGQYF.